This T cell receptor (beta chain) originates from a study of beta chain features in type 1 diabetes. Study conclusions and caveats: It was not settled here whether HLA type affects TCRB rearrangement.

Germline V gene lookup returns CDR1 SQVTM and CDR2 ANQGSEA. The CDR3 spans 15 residues. Trimming left V 7 bases short and J 3 bases short, with 18 bases between. All of the sorted populations showed purity greater than 98%. The study reverse transcribed the entire isolated RNA, so it sequenced expressed TCRB transcripts. Assay used: immunoSEQ multiplex PCR; TCRdb lists only in-frame clones, some missing. Of hundreds of thousands of clones listed, around 16% were seen once; the top ten hold roughly 0.098%. This clone showed up many times. As yet, its antigen is unknown. The sequenced sample was naive CD4+ T cells from blood. The gene calls are TRBV29-1 and TRBJ2-2, with a tentative D call TRBD1 (6 bases). The sequence derives from a man aged 18 to 30 in good health. CDR3 nucleotide sequence: TGCAGCGCAACGGGACAACTAGGGGACACCGGGGAGCTGTTTTTT. Its translation: CSATGQLGDTGELFF.